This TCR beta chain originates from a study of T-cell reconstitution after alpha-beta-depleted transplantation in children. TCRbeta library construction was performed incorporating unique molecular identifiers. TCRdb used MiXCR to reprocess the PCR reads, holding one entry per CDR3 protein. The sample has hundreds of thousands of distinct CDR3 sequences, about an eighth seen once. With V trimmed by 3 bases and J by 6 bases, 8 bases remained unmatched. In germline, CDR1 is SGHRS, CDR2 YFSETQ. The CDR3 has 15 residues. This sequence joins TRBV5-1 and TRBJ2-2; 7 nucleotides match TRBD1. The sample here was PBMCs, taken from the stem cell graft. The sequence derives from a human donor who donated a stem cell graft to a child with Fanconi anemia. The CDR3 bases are TGCGCCAGCAGCTCCTGGACAGGAAACCCCGGGGAGCTGTTTTTT. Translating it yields CASSSWTGNPGELFF.